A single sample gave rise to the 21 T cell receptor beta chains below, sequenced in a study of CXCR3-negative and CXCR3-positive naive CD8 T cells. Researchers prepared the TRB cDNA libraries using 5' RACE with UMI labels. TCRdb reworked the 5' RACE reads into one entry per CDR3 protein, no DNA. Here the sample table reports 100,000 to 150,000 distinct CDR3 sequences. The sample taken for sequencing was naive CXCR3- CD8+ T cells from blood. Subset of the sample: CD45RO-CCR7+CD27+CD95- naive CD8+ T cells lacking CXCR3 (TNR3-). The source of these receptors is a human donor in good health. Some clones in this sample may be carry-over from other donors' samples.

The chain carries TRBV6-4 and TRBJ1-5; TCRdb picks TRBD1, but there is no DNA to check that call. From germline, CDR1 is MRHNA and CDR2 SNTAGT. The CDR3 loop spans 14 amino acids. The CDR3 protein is CASSSSGAGQPQHF.

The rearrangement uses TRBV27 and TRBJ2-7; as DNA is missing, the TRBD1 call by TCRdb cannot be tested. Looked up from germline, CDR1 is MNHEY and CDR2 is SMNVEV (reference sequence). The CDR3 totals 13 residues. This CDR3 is CASSRTGGYEQYF.

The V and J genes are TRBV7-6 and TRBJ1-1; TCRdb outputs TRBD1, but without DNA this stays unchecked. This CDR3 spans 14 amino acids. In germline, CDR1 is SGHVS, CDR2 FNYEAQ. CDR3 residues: CASSFVTGGTEAFF.

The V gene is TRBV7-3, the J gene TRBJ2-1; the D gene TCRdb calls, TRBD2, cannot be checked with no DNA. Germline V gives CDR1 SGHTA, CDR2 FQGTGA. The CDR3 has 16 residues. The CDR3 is CASSTLAGPTRNEQFF.

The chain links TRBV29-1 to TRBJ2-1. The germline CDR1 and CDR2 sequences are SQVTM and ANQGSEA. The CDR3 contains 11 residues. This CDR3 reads CSVRPSHEQFF.

CDR3 amino acids: CATSRGTSGTYEQYF. V is TRBV15 and J is TRBJ2-7; the TRBD2 assignment by TCRdb is unverifiable without DNA. Germline V CDR1 and CDR2: LNHNV, YYDKDF (reference sequence). The CDR3 totals 15 residues.

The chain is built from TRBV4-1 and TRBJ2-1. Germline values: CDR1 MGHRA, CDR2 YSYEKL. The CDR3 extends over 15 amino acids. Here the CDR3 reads CASSLEVSSYNEQFF.

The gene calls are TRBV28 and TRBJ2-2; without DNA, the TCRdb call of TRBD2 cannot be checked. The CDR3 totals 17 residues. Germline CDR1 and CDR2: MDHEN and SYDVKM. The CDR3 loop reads CASSPGTSGSYTGELFF. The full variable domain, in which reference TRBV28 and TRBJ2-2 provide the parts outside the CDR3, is DVKVTQSSRYLVKRTGEKVFLECVQDMDHENMFWYRQDPGLGLRLIYFSYDVKMKEKGDIPEGYSVSREKKERFSLILESASTNQTSMYLCASSPGTSGSYTGELFFGEGSRLTVL.

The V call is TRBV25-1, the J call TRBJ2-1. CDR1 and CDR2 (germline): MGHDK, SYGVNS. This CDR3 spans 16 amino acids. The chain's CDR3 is CASSEGLMSSYNEQFF.

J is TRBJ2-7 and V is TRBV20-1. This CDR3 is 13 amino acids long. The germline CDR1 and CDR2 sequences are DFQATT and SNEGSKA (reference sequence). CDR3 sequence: CSARDLSSYEQYF.

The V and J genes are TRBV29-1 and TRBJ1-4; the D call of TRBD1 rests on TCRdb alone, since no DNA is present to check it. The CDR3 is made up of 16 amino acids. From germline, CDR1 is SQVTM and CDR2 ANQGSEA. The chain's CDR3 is CSVLLAATGIGEKLFF.

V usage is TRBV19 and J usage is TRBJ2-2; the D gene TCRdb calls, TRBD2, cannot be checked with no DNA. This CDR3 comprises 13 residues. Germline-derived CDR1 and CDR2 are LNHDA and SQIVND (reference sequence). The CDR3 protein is CASSIQPSGELFF.

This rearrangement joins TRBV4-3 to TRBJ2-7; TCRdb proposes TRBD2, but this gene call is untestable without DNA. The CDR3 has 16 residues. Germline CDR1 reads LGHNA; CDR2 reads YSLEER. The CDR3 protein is CASSQDSSGDSYEQYF.

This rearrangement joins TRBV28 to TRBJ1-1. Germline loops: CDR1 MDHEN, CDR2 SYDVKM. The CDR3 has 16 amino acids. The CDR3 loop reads CASSLRLRRGNTEAFF.

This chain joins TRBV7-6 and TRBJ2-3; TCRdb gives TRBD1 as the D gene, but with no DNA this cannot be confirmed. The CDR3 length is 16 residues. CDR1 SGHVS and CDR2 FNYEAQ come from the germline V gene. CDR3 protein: CASSPREGGDADTQYF.

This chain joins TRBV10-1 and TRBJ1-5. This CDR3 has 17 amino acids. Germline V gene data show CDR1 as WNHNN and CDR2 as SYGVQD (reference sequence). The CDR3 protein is CASSAVAASSSNQPQHF.

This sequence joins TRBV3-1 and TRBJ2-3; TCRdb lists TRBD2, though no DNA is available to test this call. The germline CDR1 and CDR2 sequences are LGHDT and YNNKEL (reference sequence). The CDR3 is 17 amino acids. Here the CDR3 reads CASSQDRLAGGTDTQYF.

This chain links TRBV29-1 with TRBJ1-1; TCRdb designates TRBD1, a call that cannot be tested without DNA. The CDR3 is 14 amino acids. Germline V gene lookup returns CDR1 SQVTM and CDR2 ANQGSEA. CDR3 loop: CSVEDGQGATEAFF.

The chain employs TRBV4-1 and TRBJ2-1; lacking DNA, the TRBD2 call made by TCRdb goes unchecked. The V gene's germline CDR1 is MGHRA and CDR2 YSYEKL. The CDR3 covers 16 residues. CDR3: CASSQVGGAPDNEQFF.

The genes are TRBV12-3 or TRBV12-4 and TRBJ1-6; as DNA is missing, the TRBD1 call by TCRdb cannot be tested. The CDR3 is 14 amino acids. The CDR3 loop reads CASSLGTGGSPLHF.

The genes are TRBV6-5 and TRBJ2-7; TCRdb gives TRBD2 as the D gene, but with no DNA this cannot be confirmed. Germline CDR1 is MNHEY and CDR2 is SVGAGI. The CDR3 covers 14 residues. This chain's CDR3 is CASRPLVNSYEQYF.